A single sample is the source of the 30 T cell receptor beta chains below, sequenced in a study of cytomegalovirus exposure and HLA in healthy donors. TCRdb's copy holds only in-frame clones and misses some; the assay was immunoSEQ multiplex PCR. The table shows some 110,000 clones, with 88% occurring only once. Source material: PBMCs. The receptors were gathered from a man between 18 and 35 years old in good health and CMV-seropositive.

The chain uses TRBV5-1 and TRBJ2-7; 9 bases fit TRBD1. Germline-derived CDR1 and CDR2 are SGHRS and YFSETQ. V was clipped by 2 bases and J by 0 bases; unmatched bases: 0. This CDR3 is 14 amino acids long. The CDR3, as DNA: TGCGCCAGCAGCTTACAGGGGGCCTCCTACGAGCAGTACTTC. Amino acid sequence: CASSLQGASYEQYF.

The rearrangement uses TRBV19 and TRBJ1-1; TRBD1 might be the D (5 bases). CDR1 is LNHDA, CDR2 SQIVND, per germline (reference sequence). The CDR3 length is 13 residues. Trimming cost V 3 bases and J 3 bases, with 8 bases left between them. CDR3 DNA sequence: TGTGCCAGTAGTATGAAAGGGGACACTGAAGCTTTCTTT. The encoded protein is CASSMKGDTEAFF.

CDR3 loop: CASSGQGQRDGYTF. The CDR3 coding sequence is TGTGCCAGCAGTGGACAGGGTCAGAGGGATGGCTACACCTTC. The chain carries TRBV2 and TRBJ1-2; 7 bases match TRBD1. Trimming took 4 bases from V and 6 from J; bases not matched to a gene: 8. Per the germline V gene, CDR1 is SNHLY and CDR2 is FYNNEI. The CDR3 spans 14 residues.

The chain joins TRBV7-2 to TRBJ1-6, with D unresolved. This CDR3 contains 16 residues. V was cut by 6 bases and J by 0 bases, with 12 bases left in between. Germline V gives CDR1 SGHTA, CDR2 FQGNSA. CDR3 protein: CASSYGDFSYNSPLHF. DNA for the CDR3: TGTGCCAGCAGTTACGGGGATTTCTCCTATAATTCACCCCTCCACTTT.

This clone turned up a few times. CDR3 coding DNA: TGTGCCAGCAGTTACTCGCTGACAGCTAACTATGGCTACACCTTC. Translation: CASSYSLTANYGYTF. V gene TRBV6-6 combines with J gene TRBJ1-2; the D gene is possibly TRBD1 (5 bases). CDR3 length: 15 amino acids. Per the germline V gene, CDR1 is MNHNY and CDR2 is SVGAGI (reference sequence). V gave up 0 bases and J gave up 0 bases, with 8 bases separating them.

The chain employs TRBV27 and TRBJ1-1; TRBD1 agrees at 9 bases. Trimming cost V 6 bases and J 1 base; bases outside gene matches: 6. CDR1 MNHEY and CDR2 SMNVEV come from the germline V gene (reference sequence). CDR3 length: 15 residues. The CDR3 region is CASSPAGQGNTEAFF. Here the CDR3 DNA reads TGTGCCAGCAGCCCCGCGGGACAGGGGAACACTGAAGCTTTCTTT.

This chain connects TRBV12-2 to TRBJ1-1; the D call in the table, TRBD1, was not verified against the DNA. TRBV12-2 is flagged as a pseudogene. This CDR3 has 14 residues. Written as DNA, the CDR3 is TGTGCAAGTCGCCCGACGGACAGGAACACTGAAGCTTTCTTT. Translated, it gives CASRPTDRNTEAFF.

The chain recombines TRBV27 with TRBJ2-7, with D uncertain. This CDR3 comprises 16 residues. The germline gives CDR1 MNHEY, CDR2 SMNVEV (reference sequence). The V gene lost 0 bases and the J gene lost 0 bases, with 12 bases spanning the gap. CDR3 sequence: CASSLSPSVSSYEQYF. In nucleotides, the CDR3 is TGTGCCAGCAGTTTATCTCCCAGCGTAAGCTCCTACGAGCAGTACTTC.

The chain is built from TRBV9 and TRBJ2-5; TRBD2 aligns across 10 bases. Germline CDR1 and CDR2: SGDLS and YYNGEE. Trimming cost V 0 bases and J 6 bases; bases outside gene matches: 17. This CDR3 comprises 19 residues. CDR3: CASSVASLWSSGGSQTQYF. As DNA, the CDR3 is TGTGCCAGCAGCGTAGCTTCCCTTTGGTCTAGCGGGGGTAGTCAGACCCAGTACTTC.

Only one count was recorded for this clone. The chain couples TRBV27 to TRBJ2-7, with 10 bases fitting TRBD2. V lost 3 bases and J lost 5; bases outside the gene matches: 10. The length of the CDR3 is 16 residues. The germline gives CDR1 MNHEY, CDR2 SMNVEV (reference sequence). CDR3 nucleotide sequence: TGTGCCAGCAGTTTGCTGGCTAGCGGGGGCCCCCACGAGCAGTACTTC. It encodes CASSLLASGGPHEQYF.

V usage is TRBV7-2 and J usage is TRBJ2-1; 12 bases match TRBD2. CDR1 SGHTA and CDR2 FQGNSA come from the germline V gene. V lost 3 bases, J lost 5 bases, and 2 bases stayed unmatched. CDR3 length: 15 amino acids. The CDR3 region has the DNA TGTGCCAGCAGCTTGGGACTAGCGGGCAACAATGAGCAGTTCTTC. This encodes CASSLGLAGNNEQFF.

The chain carries TRBV6-6 and TRBJ1-1, with D maybe TRBD1 (5 bases). The CDR3 loop spans 14 amino acids. V was clipped by 4 bases and J by 7 bases, with 16 bases between them. Germline CDR1 reads MNHNY; CDR2 reads SVGAGI (reference sequence). The CDR3 sequence is CASSSHQGKVEAFF. The CDR3 DNA reads as TGTGCCAGCAGTTCTCACCAGGGTAAGGTTGAAGCTTTCTTT.

The chain employs TRBV4-1 and TRBJ1-3, with D possibly matching TRBD1 (6 bases). CDR1 and CDR2 (germline): MGHRA, YSYEKL. Trimming cost V 5 bases and J 6 bases, with 11 bases left between them. There are 13 residues in the CDR3. The CDR3 nucleotides read TGCGCCAGCAGCATGGGACATTCAAACACCATATATTTT. Protein product: CASSMGHSNTIYF.

The rearrangement links TRBV29-1 to TRBJ2-4; D is unclear. This CDR3 contains 15 residues. CDR1 and CDR2 from the germline V gene are SQVTM and ANQGSEA. Trimming cost V 6 bases and J 1 base, with 16 bases left between them. In DNA, the CDR3 is TGCAGCGTCGTGCGTACGGGTGGGGCCAAAAACATTCAGTACTTC. Protein: CSVVRTGGAKNIQYF.

This rearrangement joins TRBV4-1 to TRBJ2-2; D gene ambiguous. The V and J ends lost 6 bases and 3 bases respectively, with 14 bases between them. The germline CDR1 and CDR2 sequences are MGHRA and YSYEKL. The CDR3 spans 15 residues. Written as DNA, the CDR3 is TGCGCCAGCAGTTTCACCAGGTCGGACACCGGGGAGCTGTTTTTT. This gives the protein CASSFTRSDTGELFF.

The chain combines TRBV4-1 with TRBJ2-6; D gene uncertain. This CDR3 has 14 amino acids. Germline CDR1 reads MGHRA; CDR2 reads YSYEKL. With 5 bases removed from V and 1 base from J, the gap between germline ends came to 6 bases. The chain's CDR3 is CASSSQSGANVLTF. The CDR3 nucleotides read TGCGCCAGCAGCTCCCAATCTGGGGCCAACGTCCTGACTTTC.

The CDR3 sequence: CASSESGGGLAKNIQYF. The CDR3 bases are TGTGCCAGCAGTGAAAGCGGGGGGGGCCTAGCCAAAAACATTCAGTACTTC. V and J are TRBV2 and TRBJ2-4; 10 bases are a match to TRBD2. Germline CDR1 reads SNHLY; CDR2 reads FYNNEI. The length of the CDR3 is 17 residues. The J segment lost 0 bases and the V segment lost 2 bases, leaving 4 bases of the junction unmatched.

The rearrangement uses TRBV2 and TRBJ2-7, with 14 bases matching TRBD2. The V gene's germline CDR1 is SNHLY and CDR2 FYNNEI. The CDR3 sequence is 17 residues long. V lost 4 bases and J lost 1; bases outside the gene matches: 6. The CDR3 is CASSAPRTSGGSYEQYF. The DNA of the CDR3 is TGTGCCAGCAGTGCGCCCCGGACTAGCGGGGGGTCCTACGAGCAGTACTTC.

The gene calls are TRBV13 and TRBJ2-3, with a weak D call TRBD1 (6 bases). Trimming pared 5 bases from V and 2 bases from J, leaving 20 bases between. CDR1 PRHDT and CDR2 FYEKMQ come from the germline V gene (reference sequence). This CDR3 has 17 residues. The CDR3, as DNA: TGTGCCAGCAGCCCGGAGCCGGGACAAAAAAACACAGATACGCAGTATTTT. Translation gives CASSPEPGQKNTDTQYF.

J is TRBJ2-5 and V is TRBV4-3; D might be TRBD2 (7 bases). The CDR3 covers 17 residues. V shed 0 bases and J shed 4 bases, with 18 bases lying between them. Germline lookup yields CDR1 LGHNA and CDR2 YSLEER. The CDR3, as DNA: TGCGCCAGCAGCCAAGATGTCGCGGGGGCGCGTGGAGAGACCCAGTACTTC. It specifies CASSQDVAGARGETQYF.

The genes are TRBV7-9 and TRBJ1-1; D not certain. The CDR3 has 15 residues. The germline V gene encodes CDR1 SEHNR and CDR2 FQNEAQ (reference sequence). Between the trimmed V and J ends, which lost 3 bases and 4 bases, there was a span of 15 bases. Here the CDR3 reads CASSFLSPGITEAFF. In nucleotides, the CDR3 is TGTGCCAGCAGCTTTCTCTCACCAGGCATCACTGAAGCTTTCTTT.

The V and J genes are TRBV29-1 and TRBJ2-7; the D gene is possibly TRBD2 (5 bases). Trimming pared 4 bases from V and 4 bases from J, leaving 14 bases between. The CDR3 is made up of 13 amino acids. CDR1 is SQVTM, CDR2 ANQGSEA, per germline. The CDR3 here is CSVGKHREYEQYF. CDR3 in DNA: TGCAGCGTTGGGAAGCATAGGGAGTACGAGCAGTACTTC.

The sample holds one count of this clone. The CDR3: CASSLRVRDNTGELFF. CDR3 DNA sequence: TGTGCCAGCTCCCTCAGGGTGAGAGATAACACCGGGGAGCTGTTTTTT. The gene calls are TRBV5-5 and TRBJ2-2; TRBD1 might be the D (5 bases). CDR1 and CDR2 from the germline V gene are SGHKS and YYEKEE (reference sequence). This CDR3 is built from 16 residues. V was shortened by 7 bases and J by 2 bases, with 18 bases between the two germline ends.

CDR3 loop: CASRESGVGTDTQYF. The CDR3 nucleotides are TGCGCCAGCAGGGAATCAGGGGTTGGCACAGATACGCAGTATTTT. V gene TRBV10-1 combines with J gene TRBJ2-3, with TRBD1 as a possible D gene (6 bases). Germline V lookup: CDR1 WNHNN, CDR2 SYGVQD (reference sequence). V was shortened by 6 bases and J by 1 base, with 14 bases between the two germline ends. This CDR3 comprises 15 residues.

The CDR3: CASSPTQGQETQYF. DNA of the CDR3: TGTGCCAGCTCACCTACACAGGGACAAGAGACCCAGTACTTC. This chain uses TRBV18 with TRBJ2-5; D possibly corresponds to TRBD1 (6 bases). Trimming shortened V by 3 bases and J by 2 bases, and 10 bases separated the two germline ends. The germline gives CDR1 KGHSH, CDR2 LQKENI. The CDR3 covers 14 residues.

The chain employs TRBV14 and TRBJ1-1, with a tentative D call TRBD1 (6 bases). The CDR3 is 14 residues long. V gave up 4 bases and J gave up 0 bases, with 9 bases separating them. Germline V gives CDR1 SGHDN, CDR2 FVKESK. The CDR3 DNA reads as TGTGCCAGCAGCCTTCGACAGGTGAACACTGAAGCTTTCTTT. This encodes CASSLRQVNTEAFF.

The CDR3 DNA follows: TGCGCCAGCAGCCAGACAGGGGAAACCTACAATGAGCAGTTCTTC. Protein: CASSQTGETYNEQFF. This sequence joins TRBV5-1 and TRBJ2-1, with 8 bases identical to TRBD1. With V trimmed by 4 bases and J by 2 bases, 5 bases remained unmatched. The CDR3 totals 15 residues. Germline V CDR1 and CDR2: SGHRS, YFSETQ.

This clone showed up just once. This sequence joins TRBV18 and TRBJ2-5; 7 positions agree with TRBD2. Germline trimming cut 1 base from V and 3 bases from J; bases unmatched to any gene: 2. This CDR3 is 14 amino acids long. Germline lookup yields CDR1 KGHSH and CDR2 LQKENI. This CDR3 is CASSPRAGEETQYF. In nucleotides, the CDR3 is TGTGCCAGCTCACCACGGGCGGGGGAAGAGACCCAGTACTTC.

The chain employs TRBV2 and TRBJ1-5; D might be TRBD1 (6 bases). Germline V lookup: CDR1 SNHLY, CDR2 FYNNEI. The length of the CDR3 is 15 residues. V was cut by 7 bases and J by 2 bases, with 15 bases left in between. The CDR3: CASMNEGGGNQPQHF. The DNA for the CDR3 is TGTGCCAGCATGAATGAGGGGGGGGGCAATCAGCCCCAGCATTTT.

The rearrangement uses TRBV7-9 and TRBJ2-7; D is possibly TRBD1 (6 bases). Looked up from germline, CDR1 is SEHNR and CDR2 is FQNEAQ (reference sequence). V lost 4 bases and J lost 2, with 12 bases in between. This CDR3 contains 14 residues. This CDR3 reads CASSSHRDTYEQYF. CDR3 nucleotide sequence: TGTGCCAGCAGCTCCCACAGGGATACCTACGAGCAGTACTTC.